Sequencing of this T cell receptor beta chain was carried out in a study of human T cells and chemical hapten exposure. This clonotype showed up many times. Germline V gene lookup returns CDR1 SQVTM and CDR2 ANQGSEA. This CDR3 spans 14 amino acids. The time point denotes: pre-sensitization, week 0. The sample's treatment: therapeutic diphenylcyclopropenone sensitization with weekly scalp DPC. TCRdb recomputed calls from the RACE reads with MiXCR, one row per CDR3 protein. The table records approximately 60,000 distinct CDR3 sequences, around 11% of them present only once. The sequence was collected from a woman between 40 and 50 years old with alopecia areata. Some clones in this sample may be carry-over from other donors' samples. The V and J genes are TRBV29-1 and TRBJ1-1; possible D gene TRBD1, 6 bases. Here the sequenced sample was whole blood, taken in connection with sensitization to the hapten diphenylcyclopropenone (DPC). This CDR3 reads CSVLGGQLNTEAFF. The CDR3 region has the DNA TGCAGTGTCCTGGGGGGGCAGCTAAACACTGAAGCTTTCTTT. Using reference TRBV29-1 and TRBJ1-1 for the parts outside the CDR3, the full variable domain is SAVISQKPSRDICQRGTSLTIQCQVDSQVTMMFWYRQQPGQSLTLIATANQGSEATYESGFVIDKFPISRPNLTFSTLTVSNMSPEDSSIYLCSVLGGQLNTEAFFGQGTRLTVV.